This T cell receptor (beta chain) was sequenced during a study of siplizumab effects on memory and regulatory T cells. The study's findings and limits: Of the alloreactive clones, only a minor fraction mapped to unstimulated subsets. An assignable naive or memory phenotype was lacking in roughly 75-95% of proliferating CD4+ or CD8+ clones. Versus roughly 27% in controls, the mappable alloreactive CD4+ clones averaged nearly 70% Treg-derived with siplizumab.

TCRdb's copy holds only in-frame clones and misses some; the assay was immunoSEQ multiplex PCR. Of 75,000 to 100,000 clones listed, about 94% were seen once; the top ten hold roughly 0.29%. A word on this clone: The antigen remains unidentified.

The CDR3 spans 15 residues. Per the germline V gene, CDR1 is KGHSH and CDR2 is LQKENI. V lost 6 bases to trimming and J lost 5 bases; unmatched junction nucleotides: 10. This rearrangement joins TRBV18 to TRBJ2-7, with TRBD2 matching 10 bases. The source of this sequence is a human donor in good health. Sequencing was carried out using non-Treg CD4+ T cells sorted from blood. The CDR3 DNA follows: TGTGCCAGCTCCCTTCGTCTAGCGGGAGTAGACGAGCAGTACTTC. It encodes CASSLRLAGVDEQYF. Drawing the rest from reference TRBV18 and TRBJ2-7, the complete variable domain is NAGVMQNPRHLVRRRGQEARLRCSPMKGHSHVYWYRQLPEEGLKFMVYLQKENIIDESGMPKERFSAEFPKEGPSILRIQQVVRGDSAAYFCASSLRLAGVDEQYFGPGTRLTVT.